A single T cell receptor beta chain is shown here with its context. Researchers ran the PCR with 60 Vbeta and 13 Jbeta primers. Authors' methods: Roughly 11 million shared chains were among 80 million or so unique TCR beta chains counted in a later analysis. TCRdb keeps only in-frame clones here, not all; method: immunoSEQ multiplex PCR. V and J calls and clone size are given by that table; D and trimming were obtained from the DNA. The sample records about 200,000 clones, around 77% being singletons. CDR1 and CDR2 from the germline V gene are LNHDA and SQIVND (reference sequence). The CDR3 loop spans 15 amino acids. V shed 1 base, J shed 3 bases, and the junction held 4 bases outside the gene matches. The source of the sample is a study of cytomegalovirus exposure and HLA in healthy donors.

The origin of this receptor is a woman aged 30 to 39 in good health and CMV-seronegative. Sequences were obtained from PBMCs. The chain combines TRBV19 with TRBJ1-1; the match to TRBD1 covers 8 bases. For the CDR3, the DNA is TGTGCCAGTAGTATAGGGACAGGGAGGTACACTGAAGCTTTCTTT. It specifies CASSIGTGRYTEAFF. The variable domain in full, with the rest retrieved from reference TRBV19 and TRBJ1-1, is DGGITQSPKYLFRKEGQNVTLSCEQNLNHDAMYWYRQDPGQGLRLIYYSQIVNDFQKGDIAEGYSVSREKKESFPLTVTSAQKNPTAFYLCASSIGTGRYTEAFFGQGTRLTVV.